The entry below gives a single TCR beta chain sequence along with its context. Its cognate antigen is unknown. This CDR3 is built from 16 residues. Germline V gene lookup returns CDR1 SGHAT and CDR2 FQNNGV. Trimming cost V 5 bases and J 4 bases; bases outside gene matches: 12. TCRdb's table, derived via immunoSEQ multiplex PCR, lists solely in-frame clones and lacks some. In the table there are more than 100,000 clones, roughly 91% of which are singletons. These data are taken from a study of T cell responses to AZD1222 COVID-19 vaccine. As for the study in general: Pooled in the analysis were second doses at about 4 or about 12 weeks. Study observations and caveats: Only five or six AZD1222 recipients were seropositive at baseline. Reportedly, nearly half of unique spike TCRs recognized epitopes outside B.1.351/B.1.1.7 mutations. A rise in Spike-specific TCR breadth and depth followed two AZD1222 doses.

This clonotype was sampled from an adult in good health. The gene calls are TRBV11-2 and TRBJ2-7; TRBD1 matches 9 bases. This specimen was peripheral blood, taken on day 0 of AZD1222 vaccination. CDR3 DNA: TGTGCCAGCAGCCAAAGTAGGGGACAGGGTGTATACGAGCAGTACTTC. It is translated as CASSQSRGQGVYEQYF.